This is a list of T cell receptor beta chains from one sample in a study of early T cells in non-severe SARS-CoV-2 infection. A single record per CDR3 protein comes from TCRdb applying MiXCR to the 5' RACE reads. Here the sample spans more than 50,000 distinct CDR3 sequences, around 13% being singletons. The sample comprised whole blood. These receptors originate from an adult who was a healthcare worker with PCR-confirmed SARS-CoV-2 infection or an uninfected control (not recorded which). Each CDR3 is given with its conserved first and last residue. The D gene is left open where the match is weak. For some rows the clone size is stated as once, few or many, or as a class when expanded; others skip it.

v_gene	abundance	d_gene	j_gene	CDR3nt	CDR3aa
TRBV6-5	many	TRBD2	TRBJ2-1	TGTGCCAGCAGTTACTCGCTAGCGGCCTACAATGAGCAGTTCTTC	CASSYSLAAYNEQFF
TRBV7-6	many	NA	TRBJ2-7	TGTGCCAGCAGCGAAGGGGGGCGGACCTCCTACGAGCAGTACTTC	CASSEGGRTSYEQYF
TRBV11-2	many	NA	TRBJ2-5	TGTGCCAGCAGCCCTCGATCGCTGTGGGGACAAGAGACCCAGTACTTC	CASSPRSLWGQETQYF
TRBV6-2/TRBV6-3	many	TRBD2	TRBJ2-3	TGTGCCAGCAGGCGGCGGGAGCCGCTAATCGGCACAGATACGCAGTATTTT	CASRRREPLIGTDTQYF
TRBV4-1	NA	TRBD1	TRBJ2-1	TGCGCCAGCAGTCAGACGAGGGGGCCCTACAATGAGCAGTTCTTC	CASSQTRGPYNEQFF
TRBV19	NA	TRBD1	TRBJ1-2	TGTGCCAGTGGACAGGTCAACAACTATGGCTACACCTTC	CASGQVNNYGYTF
TRBV7-2	few	TRBD2	TRBJ2-2	TGTGCCAGCAGCTTAGGTCCTAGCGGGTGGAACACCGGGGAGCTGTTTTTT	CASSLGPSGWNTGELFF
TRBV29-1	few	TRBD2	TRBJ2-5	TGCAGCGTAGACGCGGGGGGTCTGGGAGAGACCCAGTACTTC	CSVDAGGLGETQYF
TRBV13	NA	NA	TRBJ2-1	TGTGTCAGCAGCTTCCGAGATTGGGGGAATGAGCAGTTCTTC	CVSSFRDWGNEQFF
TRBV19	many	TRBD1	TRBJ2-7	TGTGCCAGTAGTCCCCTAGGGACAGGGGGTACCTACGAGCAGTACTTC	CASSPLGTGGTYEQYF
TRBV4-1	many	TRBD2	TRBJ2-4	TGCGCCAGCAGCCAGAGACTAGCGGGGATCGACATTCAGTACTTC	CASSQRLAGIDIQYF
TRBV7-9	once	TRBD1	TRBJ1-6	TGTGCCAGCAGCTTTGGGACAGAGGGATCACCCCTCCACTTT	CASSFGTEGSPLHF
TRBV7-8	NA	TRBD1	TRBJ2-3	TGTGCCAGCAGCTTAGAAGGTTACAGGGGCTCGGATACGCAGTATTTT	CASSLEGYRGSDTQYF
TRBV28	few	TRBD2	TRBJ2-7	TGTGCCAGCAGCTCCCGGGGCGGGAGGGCTTCCTACGAGCAGTACTTC	CASSSRGGRASYEQYF
TRBV15	few	NA	TRBJ2-3	TGTGCCACCAGCAGAGATTTACAGAACACAGATACGCAGTATTTT	CATSRDLQNTDTQYF
TRBV28	many	NA	TRBJ2-7	TGTGCCAGCAGTTTACGGGCTAGCTTCTACGAGCAGTACTTC	CASSLRASFYEQYF
TRBV5-5	few	TRBD2	TRBJ2-1	TGTGCCAGCAGCTCGAGACTAGCGGGAGCACTTTACAATGAGCAGTTCTTC	CASSSRLAGALYNEQFF
TRBV2	many	TRBD2	TRBJ2-5	TGTGCCAGCATCCCCCGACTAGCGGGGGCGGTGACCCAGTACTTC	CASIPRLAGAVTQYF
TRBV29-1	few	TRBD1	TRBJ2-4	TGCAGTGGACTCATGGACAGGGGCTTTGAGTACTTC	CSGLMDRGFEYF
TRBV6-1	few	NA	TRBJ2-3	TGTGCCAGCAGTGAAGCTTCCATGTGGCCCCGCACAGATACGCAGTATTTT	CASSEASMWPRTDTQYF
TRBV19	NA	TRBD2	TRBJ2-5	TGTGCCAGTAGCCCCAGCCGGGGGGTCCCCGGGAGAGAGACCCAGTACTTC	CASSPSRGVPGRETQYF
TRBV28	few	TRBD1	TRBJ1-6	TGTGCCAGCAGTTTAGGACAGGGGGCGGATAATTCACCCCTCCACTTT	CASSLGQGADNSPLHF
TRBV7-2	NA	NA	TRBJ2-3	TGTGCCAGCAGCTCTCAGAGCACAGATACGCAGTATTTT	CASSSQSTDTQYF
TRBV5-1	many	TRBD2	TRBJ2-7	TGCGCCAGCAGCTCCATCATAGGCGGGAGGGCCCGATACGAGCAGTACTTC	CASSSIIGGRARYEQYF
TRBV11-2	NA	NA	TRBJ2-1	TGTGCCAGCAGCTTCTCCGGCGGGGACAAGCAGTTCTTC	CASSFSGGDKQFF
TRBV7-2	few	TRBD1	TRBJ1-2	TGTGCCAGCAGCTCCAGCTGGGGCGGACAGGCGCTAAAAGCTAACTATGGCTACACCTTC	CASSSSWGGQALKANYGYTF
TRBV28	many	NA	TRBJ2-2	TGTGCCAGCAGAAAGAACACCGGGGAGCTGTTTTTT	CASRKNTGELFF
TRBV11-2	NA	NA	TRBJ2-1	TGTGCCAGCAGCTTAATGAGGGACCCTGCGAGGGAGCAGTTCTTC	CASSLMRDPAREQFF
TRBV6-6	NA	TRBD1	TRBJ1-3	TGTGCCAGCAGTTTCCGGGACAGCGCAAACACCATATATTTT	CASSFRDSANTIYF
TRBV11-2	many	TRBD1	TRBJ2-5	TGTGCCAGCAGCTTATCAACAGGGGGGCAAGAGACCCAGTACTTC	CASSLSTGGQETQYF
TRBV5-1	NA	TRBD1	TRBJ2-7	TGCGCCAGCAGCCGGACGACAGGGGTCCCCTACGAGCAGTACTTC	CASSRTTGVPYEQYF
TRBV20-1	many	TRBD2	TRBJ2-1	TGCAGTGTCGAGGGACTAGCGGGAAAAGACAATGAGCAGTTCTTC	CSVEGLAGKDNEQFF
TRBV19	many	NA	TRBJ1-5	TGTGCCAGTAAATCTATTTCAGGGCTCGATCAGCCCCAGCATTTT	CASKSISGLDQPQHF
TRBV24-1	NA	NA	TRBJ2-1	TGTGCCACCAGTGTAGGATACTACTACAATGAGCAGTTCTTC	CATSVGYYYNEQFF
TRBV4-2	NA	TRBD2	TRBJ2-7	TGTGCCAGCAGCAAGTTAGGGACTAGCTCCTACGAGCAGTACTTC	CASSKLGTSSYEQYF
TRBV7-2	NA	NA	TRBJ2-5	TGTGCCAGCAGCTTAGTTGCCGGGAAAGAGACCCAGTACTTC	CASSLVAGKETQYF
TRBV5-1	few	NA	TRBJ1-3	TGCGCCAGCAGCTCGACCGGGTCTGGAAACACCATATATTTT	CASSSTGSGNTIYF
TRBV12-3/TRBV12-4	NA	TRBD1	TRBJ2-1	TGTGCCAGCAATTTCAGACAGGGATATAACAATGAGCAGTTCTTC	CASNFRQGYNNEQFF
TRBV29-1	many	TRBD1	TRBJ2-5	TGCAGCGTTGCTGGGACAGGGGGGGGCCAAGAGACCCAGTACTTC	CSVAGTGGGQETQYF
TRBV28	NA	TRBD1	TRBJ2-3	TGTGCCAGCAGTTCACCGGGACAGCTCACAGATACGCAGTATTTT	CASSSPGQLTDTQYF
TRBV18	NA	NA	TRBJ1-2	TGTGCCAGCTCCCCCGCAGCTAGCTATGGCTACACCTTC	CASSPAASYGYTF
TRBV29-1	many	TRBD1	TRBJ2-1	TGCAGCGGGCGGACTGGGACAGGGGTGGGTAATGAGCAGTTCTTC	CSGRTGTGVGNEQFF
TRBV20-1	many	TRBD1	TRBJ2-1	TGCAGTGCTACGGGTGAGGGGGCCGAGTACAATGAGCAGTTCTTC	CSATGEGAEYNEQFF
TRBV2	NA	NA	TRBJ2-6	TGTGCCAGCAAAACGATGTACTCTGGGGCCAACGTCCTGACTTTC	CASKTMYSGANVLTF
TRBV11-2	NA	TRBD2	TRBJ2-2	TGTGCCGCCGGGGGAGGGAAGACGAACACCGGGGAGCTGTTTTTT	CAAGGGKTNTGELFF
TRBV5-1	few	NA	TRBJ2-4	TGCGCCAGCAGCCCCCGGGAGACCTTAGCCAACAACATTCAGTACTTC	CASSPRETLANNIQYF
TRBV6-5	few	TRBD1	TRBJ2-7	TGTGCCAGCAGTTACCACGACAGGGCTTCCTACGAGCAGTACTTC	CASSYHDRASYEQYF
TRBV7-2	many	TRBD2	TRBJ2-1	TGTGCCAGCAGCAAAGGGAGCGGGGGGCACCCCCTCTTC	CASSKGSGGHPLF
TRBV7-2	many	TRBD1	TRBJ2-1	TGTGCCAGCAGCTTAAATTCCGGACAGGGAGGACATGAGCAGTTCTTC	CASSLNSGQGGHEQFF
TRBV3-1	few	NA	TRBJ1-1	TGTGCCAGCAGCCAAGGACTGAAAAACACTGAAGCTTTCTTT	CASSQGLKNTEAFF
TRBV29-1	NA	TRBD2	TRBJ2-3	TGCAGCGTTGAGAGGCTAGCGGGGCCTACAGATACGCAGTATTTT	CSVERLAGPTDTQYF
TRBV6-5	few	NA	TRBJ2-7	TGTGCCAGCAGTCCCGGCCTAGGGGACCCTCCTAAGCAGTACTTC	CASSPGLGDPPKQYF
TRBV11-2	NA	NA	TRBJ2-2	TGTGCCGTCAAGCAGGGTGCCGGGGAGCTGTTTTTT	CAVKQGAGELFF
TRBV28	NA	NA	TRBJ2-7	TGTGCCAGCTCACAGGGGACTAGAGGGGTAGAGCAGTACTTC	CASSQGTRGVEQYF